The 13 T cell receptor beta chains below come from one sample, sequenced in a study of T cell changes during pregnancy in multiple sclerosis. Generated by immunoSEQ multiplex PCR, the TCRdb table keeps only in-frame clones and is missing some. The table has 95,000 to 100,000 clones, around 90% seen once. This specimen consisted of peripheral blood, obtained in the second trimester of pregnancy. The receptors shown here come from a female donor with multiple sclerosis, enrolled in a pregnancy study.

This clone is a singleton in its sample. The CDR3 reads CASSFEGGDIGETQYF. The DNA of the CDR3 is TGTGCCAGCAGCTTTGAGGGGGGGGATATTGGAGAGACCCAGTACTTC. V usage is TRBV5-4 and J usage is TRBJ2-5; D is possibly TRBD2 (7 bases). The ends were cut back, 2 bases at V and 4 bases at J, with 18 bases in the middle. CDR3 size: 16 residues. Per the germline V gene, CDR1 is SGHNT and CDR2 is YYREEE (reference sequence).

V and J are TRBV19 and TRBJ2-7; 11 bases line up with TRBD2. The germline gives CDR1 LNHDA, CDR2 SQIVND (reference sequence). The CDR3 has 14 residues. Trimming cost V 6 bases and J 3 bases; bases outside gene matches: 4. CDR3: CASSGTSGHYEQYF. The CDR3 DNA sequence: TGTGCCAGTAGCGGGACTAGCGGACACTACGAGCAGTACTTC.

The rearrangement uses TRBV5-6 and TRBJ2-6; weak D call: TRBD1 (5 bases). The CDR3 spans 16 residues. Germline V gives CDR1 SGHDT, CDR2 YYEEEE. V was shortened by 2 bases and J by 0 bases, with 9 bases between the two germline ends. This chain's CDR3 is CASSFDRFSGANVLTF. CDR3 DNA sequence: TGTGCCAGCAGCTTTGACAGATTCTCTGGGGCCAACGTCCTGACTTTC.

The chain couples TRBV4-2 to TRBJ2-4; TRBD1 aligns across 8 bases. Germline CDR1 is LGHNA and CDR2 is YNFKEQ. CDR3 length: 16 amino acids. V was pared by 3 bases and J by 2 bases, with 6 bases of the junction left unmatched. The CDR3 region is CASSHLDREPKNIQYF. The CDR3, as DNA: TGTGCCAGCAGCCACCTGGACAGGGAACCCAAAAACATTCAGTACTTC.

The rearrangement joins TRBV7-8 to TRBJ2-6, with TRBD1 identical over 7 bases. There are 18 residues in the CDR3. CDR1 SGHVS and CDR2 FQNEAQ come from the germline V gene. Unmatched junction bases numbered 7, after V lost 2 bases and J lost 0 bases. The CDR3 DNA reads as TGTGCCAGCAGCTTATACACAGGGGCCCTCTCTGGGGCCAACGTCCTGACTTTC. Translation gives CASSLYTGALSGANVLTF.

The chain recombines TRBV7-9 with TRBJ1-1, with 11 bases matching TRBD1. CDR3 length: 15 residues. Looked up from germline, CDR1 is SEHNR and CDR2 is FQNEAQ (reference sequence). V trimming: 3 bases; J trimming: 4 bases; junction bases outside the gene matches: 4. CDR3 nucleotide sequence: TGTGCCAGCAGCTTGGACAGGGGGCTGAGCACTGAAGCTTTCTTT. It translates to CASSLDRGLSTEAFF.

This chain uses TRBV19 with TRBJ2-1; TRBD2 aligns across 7 bases. Germline-derived CDR1 and CDR2 are LNHDA and SQIVND (reference sequence). There are 16 residues in the CDR3. V lost 1 base to trimming and J lost 5 bases; unmatched junction nucleotides: 8. The CDR3 loop reads CASSIVGGSTHNEQFF. The CDR3 region has the DNA TGTGCCAGTAGTATAGTTGGCGGGAGTACCCACAATGAGCAGTTCTTC.

V gene TRBV7-6 combines with J gene TRBJ2-7; 8 bases map to TRBD1. J gave up 0 bases and V 6 bases, and 7 bases lay outside the gene matches. The CDR3 loop spans 15 amino acids. Germline V gives CDR1 SGHVS, CDR2 FNYEAQ. The CDR3 sequence is CASSKTGTGSYEQYF. As DNA, the CDR3 is TGTGCCAGCAGTAAAACCGGGACAGGCTCCTACGAGCAGTACTTC.

This chain connects TRBV19 to TRBJ1-2, with 8 bases fitting TRBD1. Germline V lookup: CDR1 LNHDA, CDR2 SQIVND (reference sequence). CDR3 length: 15 amino acids. V shed 3 bases, J shed 3 bases, and the junction held 6 bases outside the gene matches. The CDR3 nucleotides read TGTGCCAGTAGTATCCCGGCAGGGGGCGACTATGGCTACACCTTC. Translated: CASSIPAGGDYGYTF. The whole variable domain, remainder taken from reference TRBV19 and TRBJ1-2, is DGGITQSPKYLFRKEGQNVTLSCEQNLNHDAMYWYRQDPGQGLRLIYYSQIVNDFQKGDIAEGYSVSREKKESFPLTVTSAQKNPTAFYLCASSIPAGGDYGYTFGSGTRLTVV.

The chain joins TRBV9 to TRBJ2-1; 10 nucleotides agree with TRBD1. V was pared by 4 bases and J by 4 bases, with 8 bases of the junction left unmatched. The germline V gene has CDR1 SGDLS and CDR2 YYNGEE. There are 16 residues in the CDR3. CDR3 DNA: TGTGCCAGCAGCCCATGGGGGACAGGGGTGTACAATGAGCAGTTCTTC. Translating it yields CASSPWGTGVYNEQFF.

The V and J genes are TRBV27 and TRBJ2-6; D is uncertain. CDR3 length: 14 amino acids. V lost 3 bases and J lost 1, with 4 bases in between. CDR1 MNHEY and CDR2 SMNVEV come from the germline V gene (reference sequence). The CDR3 reads CASSFSSGANVLTF. CDR3 DNA: TGTGCCAGCAGTTTCAGTTCTGGGGCCAACGTCCTGACTTTC.

This chain joins TRBV11-2 and TRBJ2-2; the match to TRBD2 covers 10 bases. This CDR3 spans 16 amino acids. Unmatched junction bases numbered 7, after V lost 3 bases and J lost 6 bases. CDR1 and CDR2 from the germline V gene are SGHAT and FQNNGV. The CDR3 coding sequence is TGTGCCAGCAGCTTGTCTAGCGGGAGTAGGCCCGGGGAGCTGTTTTTT. This translates into CASSLSSGSRPGELFF.

The chain is built from TRBV5-4 and TRBJ2-7, with TRBD2 as a possible D gene (5 bases). The V end was cut by 1 base, the J end by 5 bases, with 13 bases between. The germline gives CDR1 SGHNT, CDR2 YYREEE (reference sequence). The CDR3 has 14 residues. CDR3 loop: CASSLFLGDDEQYF. The DNA for the CDR3 is TGTGCCAGCAGCTTGTTCTTGGGAGATGACGAGCAGTACTTC.